This record concerns one TCR beta chain sequence. This sample stems from a study of shared clonotypes between healthy human individuals. Trimming took 1 base from V and 2 from J; bases not matched to a gene: 2. CDR3 length equals 15 residues. Germline V gives CDR1 SGHTA, CDR2 FQGNSA. Assay: immunoSEQ multiplex PCR; the TCRdb copy retains only in-frame clones and omits some. The sample gives 110,000 or so clones, about 63% of which show up once; 24% is in the top ten. The receptor comes from a woman between 25 and 40 years old in good health. The chain combines TRBV7-2 with TRBJ2-1; TRBD1 aligns across 7 bases. The specimen sequenced was memory CD8+ T cells sorted from blood. This sample's subset: CD45RO+ cells pooled with CCR7-negative TemRA cells. The CDR3 DNA reads TGTGCCAGCAGCTTAGGCCAGGGGGCCTACAATGAGCAGTTCTTC. Residues: CASSLGQGAYNEQFF.